Listed below are T cell receptor beta chains from one sample, sequenced in a study of vaccination effects on CD4 cells after COVID-19. The data were produced by immunoSEQ multiplex PCR, yet TCRdb's version contains in-frame clones alone and is incomplete. This sample yields more than 30,000 clones, of which more than 75% are seen a single time; just under 3% belongs to the top ten. No antigen has been identified for these receptors. The sample consisted of CD4+ T cells from PBMCs cultured without peptide, taken before COVID-19 vaccination. The receptors were gathered from a human donor who received a COVID-19 vaccine. Each CDR3 is given with its conserved first and last residue. The D gene is left open where the match is weak. Not all rows give a size; the values are once, few, many and, for expanded clones, a class.

D,J,V,size,CDR3,DNA
.,TRBJ2-5,TRBV6-5,.,CASSTSGTEYGTQYF,TGTGCCAGCAGTACTTCCGGGACGGAGTATGGGACCCAGTACTTC
.,TRBJ2-2,TRBV3-1/TRBV3-2,.,CASSQVGGHNSNTGELFF,TGTGCCAGCAGCCAAGTCGGGGGACACAACTCGAACACCGGGGAGCTGTTTTTT
.,TRBJ2-1,TRBV6-2/TRBV6-3,.,CASSYGRGVLNEQFF,TGTGCCAGCAGTTACGGAAGGGGGGTCTTGAATGAGCAGTTCTTC
.,TRBJ1-3,TRBV5-1,.,CASSLVSGNSGNTIYF,TGCGCCAGCAGCTTGGTTTCCGGAAACTCTGGAAACACCATATATTTT
TRBD2,TRBJ2-1,TRBV19,.,CASSFSGGASDEQFF,TGTGCCAGTAGTTTTAGCGGGGGGGCCTCGGATGAGCAGTTCTTC
TRBD1,TRBJ1-2,TRBV6-4,.,CASREGQGHGYTF,TGTGCCAGCAGGGAGGGACAGGGACATGGCTACACCTTC
.,TRBJ2-3,TRBV4-3,.,CASSPDYTDTQYF,TGCGCCAGCAGCCCCGACTACACAGATACGCAGTATTTT
.,TRBJ2-5,TRBV7-2,.,CASSLVPAAQYF,TGTGCCAGCAGCTTAGTACCGGCCGCCCAGTACTTC
TRBD1,TRBJ1-1,TRBV18,.,CASSGTGMNTEAFF,TGTGCCAGCTCAGGGACAGGGATGAACACTGAAGCTTTCTTT
.,TRBJ1-2,TRBV18,.,CASSRRGETEYGYTF,TGTGCCAGCTCCCGCCGGGGGGAGACCGAGTATGGCTACACCTTC
.,TRBJ1-4,TRBV5-1,.,CASRDATNEKLFF,TGCGCCAGCAGGGACGCGACTAATGAAAAACTGTTTTTT
TRBD1,TRBJ2-5,TRBV24-1,.,CATRLGQASTQYF,TGTGCCACCAGATTAGGACAGGCTAGTACCCAGTACTTC
.,TRBJ1-4,TRBV2,few,CASASSRLTNEKLFF,TGTGCCAGCGCTTCGAGCAGATTAACTAATGAAAAACTGTTTTTT
.,TRBJ1-1,TRBV7-8,.,CASSLSPQNTEAFF,TGTGCCAGCAGCTTATCCCCCCAGAACACTGAAGCTTTCTTT
.,TRBJ1-1,TRBV6-2/TRBV6-3,.,CASSRPTDLNTEAFF,TGTGCCAGCAGCCGACCGACAGATCTGAACACTGAAGCTTTCTTT
TRBD1,TRBJ2-3,TRBV7-3,.,CASSAQGGPDTQYF,TGTGCCAGCAGCGCACAGGGGGGCCCAGATACGCAGTATTTT
TRBD1,TRBJ1-5,TRBV5-1,.,CASSLEGQINQPQHF,TGCGCCAGCAGCTTGGAGGGACAGATCAATCAGCCCCAGCATTTT
.,TRBJ2-4,TRBV9,.,CASSVGGGVDKNIQYF,TGTGCCAGCAGCGTAGGGGGGGGCGTCGACAAAAACATTCAGTACTTC
TRBD1,TRBJ1-6,TRBV28,.,CASSITGAEGYSPLHF,TGTGCCAGCAGTATAACAGGGGCAGAAGGGTATTCACCCCTCCACTTT
TRBD1,TRBJ1-1,TRBV6-5,.,CASRPPGQGGRAFF,TGTGCCAGCAGACCCCCGGGACAGGGGGGCCGAGCTTTCTTT
TRBD1,TRBJ1-5,TRBV2,.,CASSNDRTGSNQPQHF,TGTGCCAGCAGTAATGACAGGACAGGGAGCAATCAGCCCCAGCATTTT
.,TRBJ2-5,TRBV6-1,.,CASSEDYQETQYF,TGTGCCAGCAGTGAAGACTACCAAGAGACCCAGTACTTC
.,TRBJ1-5,TRBV29-1,.,CSGGRTELNQPQHF,TGCAGCGGGGGACGGACGGAACTCAATCAGCCCCAGCATTTT
.,TRBJ1-1,TRBV7-3,few,CASSLMGGPMNTEAFF,TGTGCCAGCAGCTTAATGGGAGGTCCAATGAACACTGAAGCTTTCTTT
.,TRBJ2-6,TRBV12-3/TRBV12-4,.,CASSTSGANVLTF,TGTGCCAGCTCCACCTCTGGGGCCAACGTCCTGACTTTC
.,TRBJ2-2,TRBV2,.,CASRELTGELFF,TGTGCCAGCCGAGAGTTGACCGGGGAGCTGTTTTTT
.,TRBJ2-5,TRBV29-1,.,CSGAGLARETQYF,TGCAGCGGGGCCGGGTTAGCACGAGAGACCCAGTACTTC
.,TRBJ1-5,TRBV6-2/TRBV6-3,.,CASSYEQPGGNQPQHF,TGTGCCAGCAGTTATGAACAGCCCGGGGGCAATCAGCCCCAGCATTTT
.,TRBJ1-3,TRBV30,.,CAWSDPRLNTIYF,TGTGCCTGGAGTGACCCCCGACTAAACACCATATATTTT
TRBD2,TRBJ2-5,TRBV4-2,.,CASSPPSGGLDSETQYF,TGTGCCAGCAGCCCCCCCTCCGGAGGACTAGATAGCGAGACCCAGTACTTC
.,TRBJ2-3,TRBV3-1/TRBV3-2,.,CASSRMTGDYTDTQYF,TGTGCCAGCAGCCGGATGACAGGAGATTACACAGATACGCAGTATTTT
.,TRBJ1-1,TRBV14,.,CASSQGLMNTEAFF,TGTGCCAGCAGCCAAGGATTGATGAACACTGAAGCTTTCTTT
.,TRBJ1-1,TRBV6-6,.,CASIYSRWGGTEAFF,TGTGCCAGCATCTATTCCCGCTGGGGAGGCACTGAAGCTTTCTTT
.,TRBJ1-6,TRBV21-1,.,CASSRGTGRDSPLHF,TGTGCCAGCAGCAGAGGGACAGGACGCGATTCACCCCTCCACTTT
TRBD1,TRBJ2-6,TRBV7-2,.,CASSQGAGANVLTF,TGTGCCAGCAGCCAGGGGGCTGGGGCCAACGTCCTGACTTTC
.,TRBJ2-3,TRBV20-1,.,CSARTGSWGYF,TGCAGTGCTAGGACCGGTAGCTGGGGGTATTTT
.,TRBJ2-3,TRBV7-3,.,CASSLTLTGSTDTQYF,TGTGCCAGCAGCCTCACCCTTACAGGAAGCACAGATACGCAGTATTTT
.,TRBJ1-1,TRBV27,.,CASSSGLNTEAFF,TGTGCCAGCAGTTCAGGATTGAACACTGAAGCTTTCTTT
.,TRBJ1-2,TRBV5-1,few,CASSSQGHGYTF,TGCGCCAGCAGCTCACAGGGACATGGCTACACCTTC
.,TRBJ1-2,TRBV30,few,CAFSRVGYGYTF,TGTGCCTTTTCTAGGGTTGGGTATGGCTACACCTTC
.,TRBJ2-1,TRBV18,.,CASSPRVDSNEQFF,TGTGCCAGCTCACCACGGGTCGACTCCAATGAGCAGTTCTTC
TRBD1,TRBJ1-2,TRBV5-1,.,CASSRDRVDYGYTF,TGCGCCAGCAGCCGGGACAGGGTGGACTATGGCTACACCTTC
.,TRBJ2-2,TRBV24-1,once,CATSDLLGTGELFF,TGTGCCACCAGTGATTTGCTAGGGACCGGGGAGCTGTTTTTT
TRBD1,TRBJ2-5,TRBV5-1,.,CASSSGQGRETQYF,TGCGCCAGCTCTTCGGGACAGGGAAGAGAGACCCAGTACTTC
TRBD1,TRBJ1-4,TRBV18,.,CASSPPGTGYATNEKLFF,TGTGCCAGCTCACCACCGGGGACAGGTTACGCAACTAATGAAAAACTGTTTTTT
.,TRBJ1-2,TRBV27,.,CASSLQGRNYGYTF,TGTGCCAGCAGTTTACAGGGGAGGAACTATGGCTACACCTTC
.,TRBJ2-1,TRBV6-1,.,CASSELDEQFF,TGTGCCAGCAGTGAATTAGATGAGCAGTTCTTC
.,TRBJ1-1,TRBV19,.,CASRAQGYTEAFF,TGTGCCAGTAGGGCCCAGGGGTACACTGAAGCTTTCTTT
TRBD1,TRBJ1-5,TRBV6-5,.,CASSRTGFGQPQHF,TGTGCCAGCTCCCGGACAGGGTTTGGGCAGCCCCAGCATTTT
TRBD1,TRBJ2-3,TRBV19,.,CASSDRGAFDTQYF,TGTGCCAGTAGCGACAGGGGGGCATTTGATACGCAGTATTTT
.,TRBJ1-2,TRBV19,.,CASTTGYEYGYTF,TGTGCCAGTACTACAGGGTATGAGTATGGCTACACCTTC
.,TRBJ1-1,TRBV3-1/TRBV3-2,.,CASSQDRSGMNTEAFF,TGTGCCAGCAGCCAAGATAGGTCGGGAATGAACACTGAAGCTTTCTTT
.,TRBJ1-4,TRBV5-1,once,CASSTGQNLNEKLFF,TGCGCCAGCAGCACCGGACAGAATCTTAATGAAAAACTGTTTTTT
.,TRBJ2-5,TRBV7-9,few,CASSLEAVLETQYF,TGTGCCAGCAGCTTAGAGGCAGTTCTGGAGACCCAGTACTTC